Following are 12 T cell receptor beta chains from one sample sequenced in a study of T cells in tuberculosis. Time point of the sample: new active TB diagnosis, blood taken before or within 7 days of starting treatment. The data were produced by immunoSEQ multiplex PCR, yet TCRdb's version contains in-frame clones alone and is incomplete. The sample lists about 40,000 clones, around 94% seen once, with about 4.5% in the top ten. The sample in question was PBMCs, obtained at tuberculosis diagnosis. Receptors were obtained from an adult with tuberculosis.

The CDR3 reads CASSLDRDSYEQYF. The CDR3 coding sequence is TGTGCCAGCAGCTTAGACAGGGACTCCTACGAGCAGTACTTC. The gene calls are TRBV7-3 and TRBJ2-7; TRBD1 matches at 7 bases. The junction had 1 base not matched to a gene; V was cut back by 2 bases and J by 0 bases. The CDR3 spans 14 residues. CDR1 and CDR2 from the germline V gene are SGHTA and FQGTGA.

This chain connects TRBV30 to TRBJ2-4; a weak D match, TRBD2 (6 bases). The CDR3 consists of 13 residues. Trimming left V 2 bases short and J 9 bases short, with 14 bases between. Germline CDR1 and CDR2: GTSNPN and SVGIG (reference sequence). DNA for the CDR3: TGTGCCTGGAGTCGGGACTCGGGTGGCATTCAGTACTTC. It codes for CAWSRDSGGIQYF.

The V gene is TRBV27, the J gene TRBJ2-5, with TRBD1 as a possible D gene (5 bases). This CDR3 region has 13 residues. Deletions cut 3 bases from V and 7 bases from J, with 12 bases between. CDR1 is MNHEY, CDR2 SMNVEV, per germline (reference sequence). CDR3 loop: CASSFGFRGTQYF. The CDR3 nucleotides read TGTGCCAGCAGTTTTGGGTTTAGGGGGACCCAGTACTTC.

The chain joins TRBV19 to TRBJ2-5; TRBD1 matches at 7 bases. V lost 7 bases and J lost 5; bases outside the gene matches: 19. Germline CDR1 is LNHDA and CDR2 is SQIVND (reference sequence). This CDR3 is 17 amino acids long. Here the CDR3 reads CASTPHADRAGWETQYF. DNA for the CDR3: TGTGCCAGTACCCCCCACGCCGACAGGGCCGGGTGGGAGACCCAGTACTTC.

The V gene is TRBV5-6, the J gene TRBJ2-5, with 11 bases identical to TRBD1. After removal of 3 bases from V and 4 bases from J, the junction contained 5 bases not matched to a gene. The CDR3 spans 15 residues. Germline V gene lookup returns CDR1 SGHDT and CDR2 YYEEEE. The CDR3 here is CASSWTGGSGETQYF. DNA for the CDR3: TGTGCCAGCAGCTGGACAGGGGGCTCGGGAGAGACCCAGTACTTC.

The chain couples TRBV29-1 to TRBJ2-3; weak D call: TRBD2 (6 bases). CDR3 length equals 15 residues. Germline V gives CDR1 SQVTM, CDR2 ANQGSEA. V was pared by 4 bases and J by 2 bases, with 16 bases between. In nucleotides, the CDR3 is TGCAGCGTTGCCGGGACTCACCTAAACACAGATACGCAGTATTTT. This gives the protein CSVAGTHLNTDTQYF.

The chain carries TRBV2 and TRBJ2-7, with D uncertain. This CDR3 is built from 12 residues. Germline assignment: CDR1 SNHLY and CDR2 FYNNEI. V lost 6 bases, J lost 2 bases, and 8 bases lay in between. CDR3 in DNA: TGTGCCAGCAGCCTTCTAACCTACGAGCAGTACTTC. Protein sequence: CASSLLTYEQYF.

This chain connects TRBV10-1 to TRBJ2-1; D might be TRBD1 (6 bases). CDR1 WNHNN and CDR2 SYGVQD come from the germline V gene (reference sequence). The length of the CDR3 is 18 residues. V was shortened by 7 bases and J by 4 bases, with 26 bases between the two germline ends. The CDR3 coding sequence is TGCGCCAGCAAACACGTTCAGTCGACAGGAAGGATATACAATGAGCAGTTCTTC. Its protein is CASKHVQSTGRIYNEQFF.

This clone was seen just once. The chain links TRBV7-2 to TRBJ2-5; 9 nucleotides line up with TRBD2. CDR1 and CDR2 from the germline V gene are SGHTA and FQGNSA. V shed 1 base, J shed 3 bases, and the junction held 9 bases outside the gene matches. This CDR3 has 17 residues. In DNA form, the CDR3 reads TGTGCCAGCAGCTTAGGGTTTGGCGGGGGGGTGGAAGAGACCCAGTACTTC. The encoded protein is CASSLGFGGGVEETQYF.

This rearrangement joins TRBV5-6 to TRBJ1-5, with unresolved D. V dropped 1 base and J dropped 4 bases, with 9 bases sitting between them. This CDR3 contains 14 residues. The germline gives CDR1 SGHDT, CDR2 YYEEEE. CDR3 DNA sequence: TGTGCCAGCAGCTTGTTGAGCGGGAATCAGCCCCAGCATTTT. It encodes CASSLLSGNQPQHF.

This clone came up once. This rearrangement joins TRBV5-1 to TRBJ1-1; D call uncertain. This CDR3 is built from 14 residues. Germline CDR1 and CDR2: SGHRS and YFSETQ. V lost 2 bases to trimming and J lost 4 bases, with 12 bases between them. The CDR3: CASSFSPETTEAFF. DNA for the CDR3: TGCGCCAGCAGCTTTTCTCCGGAGACCACTGAAGCTTTCTTT. The entire variable domain, with the rest obtained from reference TRBV5-1 and TRBJ1-1, is as follows: KAGVTQTPRYLIKTRGQQVTLSCSPISGHRSVSWYQQTPGQGLQFLFEYFSETQRNKGNFPGRFSGRQFSNSRSEMNVSTLELGDSALYLCASSFSPETTEAFFGQGTRLTVV.

The chain couples TRBV2 to TRBJ1-4; 7 nucleotides match TRBD1. Germline lookup yields CDR1 SNHLY and CDR2 FYNNEI. There are 16 residues in the CDR3. V lost 8 bases and J lost 10; bases outside the gene matches: 19. CDR3: CASYRGRGELRGKLFF. The DNA of the CDR3 is TGTGCCAGCTACAGGGGTCGGGGAGAATTACGGGGAAAACTGTTTTTT.